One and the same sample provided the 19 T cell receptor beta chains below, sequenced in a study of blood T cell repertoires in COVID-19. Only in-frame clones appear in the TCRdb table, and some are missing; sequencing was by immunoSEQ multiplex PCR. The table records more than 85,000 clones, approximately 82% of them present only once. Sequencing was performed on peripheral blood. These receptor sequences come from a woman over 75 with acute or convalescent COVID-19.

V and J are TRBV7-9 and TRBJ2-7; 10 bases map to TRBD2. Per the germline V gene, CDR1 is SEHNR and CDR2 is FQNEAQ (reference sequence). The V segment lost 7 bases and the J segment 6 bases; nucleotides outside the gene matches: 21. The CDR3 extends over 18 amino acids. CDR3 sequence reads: CASIFYLGTSDDVVEQYF. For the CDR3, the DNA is TGTGCCAGCATCTTTTACTTAGGGACTAGCGACGATGTGGTCGAGCAGTACTTC.

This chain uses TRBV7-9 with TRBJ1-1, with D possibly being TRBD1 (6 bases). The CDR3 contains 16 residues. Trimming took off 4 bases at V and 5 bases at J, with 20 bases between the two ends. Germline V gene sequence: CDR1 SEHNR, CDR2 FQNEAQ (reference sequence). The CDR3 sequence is CASSYRQAGLRTEAFF. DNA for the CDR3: TGTGCCAGCAGCTACCGACAGGCGGGTCTTAGGACTGAAGCTTTCTTT.

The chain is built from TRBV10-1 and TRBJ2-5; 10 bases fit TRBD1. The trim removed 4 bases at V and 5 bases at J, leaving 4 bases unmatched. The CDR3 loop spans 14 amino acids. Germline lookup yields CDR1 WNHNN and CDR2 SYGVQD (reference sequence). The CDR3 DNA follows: TGCGCCAGCAGTGGGGACAGGGGTACGGAGACCCAGTACTTC. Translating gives CASSGDRGTETQYF.

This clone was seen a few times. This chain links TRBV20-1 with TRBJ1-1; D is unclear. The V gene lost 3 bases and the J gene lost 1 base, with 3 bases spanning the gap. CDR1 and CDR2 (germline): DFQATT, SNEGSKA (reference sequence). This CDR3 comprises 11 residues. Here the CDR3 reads CSASKNTEAFF. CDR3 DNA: TGCAGTGCTAGCAAGAACACTGAAGCTTTCTTT.

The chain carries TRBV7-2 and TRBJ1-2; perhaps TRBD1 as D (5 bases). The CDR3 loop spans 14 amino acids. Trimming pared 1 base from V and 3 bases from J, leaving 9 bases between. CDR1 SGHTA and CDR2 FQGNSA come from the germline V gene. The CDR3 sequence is CASSLGGSDYGYTF. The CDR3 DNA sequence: TGTGCCAGCAGCTTAGGGGGCAGTGACTATGGCTACACCTTC.

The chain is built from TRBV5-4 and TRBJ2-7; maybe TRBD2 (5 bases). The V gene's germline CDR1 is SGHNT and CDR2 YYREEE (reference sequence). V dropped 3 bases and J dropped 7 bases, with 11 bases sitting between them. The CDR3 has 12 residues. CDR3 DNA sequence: TGTGCCAGCAGCTACGGATCGGGGGAGCAGTACTTC. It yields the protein CASSYGSGEQYF.

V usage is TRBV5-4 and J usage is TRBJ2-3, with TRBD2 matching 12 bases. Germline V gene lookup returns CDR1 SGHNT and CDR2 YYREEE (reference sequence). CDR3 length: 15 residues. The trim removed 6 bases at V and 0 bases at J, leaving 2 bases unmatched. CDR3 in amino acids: CASKGTSGSTDTQYF. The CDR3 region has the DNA TGTGCCAGCAAAGGGACTAGCGGGAGCACAGATACGCAGTATTTT.

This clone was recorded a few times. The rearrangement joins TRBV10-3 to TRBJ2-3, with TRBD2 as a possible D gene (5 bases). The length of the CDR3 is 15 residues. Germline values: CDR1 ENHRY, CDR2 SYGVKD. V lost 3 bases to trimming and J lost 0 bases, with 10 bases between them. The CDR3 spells CAISDSRGSTDTQYF. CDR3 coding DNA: TGTGCCATCAGTGATTCTCGGGGTAGCACAGATACGCAGTATTTT.

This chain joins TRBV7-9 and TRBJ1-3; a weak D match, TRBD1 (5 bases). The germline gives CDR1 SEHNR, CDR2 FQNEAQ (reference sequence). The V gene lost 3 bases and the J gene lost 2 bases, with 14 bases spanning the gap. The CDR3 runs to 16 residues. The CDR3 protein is CASSFGPIGAGNTIYF. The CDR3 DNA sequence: TGTGCCAGCAGCTTCGGCCCCATAGGGGCTGGAAACACCATATATTTT.

The CDR3 region is CASSSRDRVGQPQHF. The CDR3 region has the DNA TGTGCCAGCAGTTCCAGGGACAGGGTAGGGCAGCCCCAGCATTTT. The chain employs TRBV28 and TRBJ1-5, with TRBD1 matching over 9 bases. This CDR3 is 15 amino acids long. V dropped 4 bases and J dropped 7; count of bases not matched to a gene: 8. Germline CDR1 reads MDHEN; CDR2 reads SYDVKM.

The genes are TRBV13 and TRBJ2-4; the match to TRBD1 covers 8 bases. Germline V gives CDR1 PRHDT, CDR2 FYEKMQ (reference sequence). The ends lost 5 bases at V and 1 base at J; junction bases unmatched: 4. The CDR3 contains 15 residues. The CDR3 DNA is TGTGCCAGCAGCCAAAGACAGGGGGCCAAAAACATTCAGTACTTC. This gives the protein CASSQRQGAKNIQYF.

CDR3 protein: CASSHRLARRESSYNEQFF. In nucleotides, the CDR3 is TGTGCCAGCAGCCACAGACTAGCGAGAAGGGAGAGCTCCTACAATGAGCAGTTCTTC. The chain links TRBV28 to TRBJ2-1; TRBD2 matches at 8 bases. CDR1 and CDR2 from the germline V gene are MDHEN and SYDVKM. The V gene end was trimmed by 6 bases and the J gene end by 0 bases; junction bases not matched to a gene: 16. The CDR3 is 19 residues long.

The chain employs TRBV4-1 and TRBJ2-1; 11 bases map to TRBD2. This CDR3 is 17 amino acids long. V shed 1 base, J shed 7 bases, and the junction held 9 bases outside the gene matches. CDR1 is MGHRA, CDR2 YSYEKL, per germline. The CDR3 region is CASSQVPSGRIGNEQFF. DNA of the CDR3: TGCGCCAGCAGCCAAGTCCCTAGCGGGAGGATTGGTAATGAGCAGTTCTTC.

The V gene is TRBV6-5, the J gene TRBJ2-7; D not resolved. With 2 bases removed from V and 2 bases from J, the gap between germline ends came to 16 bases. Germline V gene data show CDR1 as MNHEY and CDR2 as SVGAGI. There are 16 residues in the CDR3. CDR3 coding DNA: TGTGCCAGCAGTTACGCATCCCCGGTTTTGACCTACGAGCAGTACTTC. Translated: CASSYASPVLTYEQYF.

CDR3 loop: CASSLVSGGYRGRRYGYTF. The CDR3 DNA reads TGTGCCAGCAGCTTAGTTTCCGGGGGTTACAGGGGGCGAAGATATGGCTACACCTTC. The chain carries TRBV7-2 and TRBJ1-2; TRBD1 matches 9 bases. The CDR3 length is 19 residues. The germline V gene encodes CDR1 SGHTA and CDR2 FQGNSA. J was trimmed by 5 bases and V by 1 base; bases with no gene match: 17.

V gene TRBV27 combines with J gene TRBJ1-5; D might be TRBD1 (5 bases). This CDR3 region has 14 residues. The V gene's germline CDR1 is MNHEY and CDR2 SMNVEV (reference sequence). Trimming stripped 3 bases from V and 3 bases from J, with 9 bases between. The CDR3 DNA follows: TGTGCCAGCAGTTTCCAGGGTAACAATCAGCCCCAGCATTTT. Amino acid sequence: CASSFQGNNQPQHF.

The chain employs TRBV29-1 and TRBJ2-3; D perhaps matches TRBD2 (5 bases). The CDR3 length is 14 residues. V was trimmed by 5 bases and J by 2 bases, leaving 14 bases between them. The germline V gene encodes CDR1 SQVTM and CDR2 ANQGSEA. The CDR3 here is CSVLLSGATDTQYF. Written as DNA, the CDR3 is TGCAGCGTTCTTCTGAGCGGAGCCACAGATACGCAGTATTTT.

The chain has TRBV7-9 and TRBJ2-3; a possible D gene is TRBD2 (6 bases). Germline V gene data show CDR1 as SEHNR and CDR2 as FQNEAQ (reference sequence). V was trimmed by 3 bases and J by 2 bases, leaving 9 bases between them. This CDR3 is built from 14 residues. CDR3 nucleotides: TGTGCCAGCAGCTTCCGGGACTTCACAGATACGCAGTATTTT. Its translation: CASSFRDFTDTQYF.

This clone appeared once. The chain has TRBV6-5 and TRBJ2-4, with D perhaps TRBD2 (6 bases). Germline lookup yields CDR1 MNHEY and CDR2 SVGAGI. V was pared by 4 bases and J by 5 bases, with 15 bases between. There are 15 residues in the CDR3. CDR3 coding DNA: TGTGCCAGCAGTTTTATTCGGAGCGGGCAAAACATTCAGTACTTC. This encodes CASSFIRSGQNIQYF.